The T cell receptor (beta chain) under discussion was sequenced for a study of human T cells and chemical hapten exposure. The germline V gene encodes CDR1 SGHTA and CDR2 FQGNSA. The junction had 9 bases not matched to a gene; V was cut back by 6 bases and J by 0 bases. This CDR3 comprises 17 residues. Per the original methods: From about 20,000 to 690,000 TCRs were found per sample, with a median of about 96,000. Via MiXCR, TCRdb re-called the 5' RACE reads, giving one row per CDR3 protein. The V and J calls reflect TCRdb's pipeline rather than the authors' work. The repertoire holds tens of thousands of distinct CDR3 sequences, about 8.4% seen once, with roughly 2.4% in the top ten. On this clonotype: Its antigen is undetermined.

Study results and limitations: Those TCRs sitting above 1 in 1000 frequency stayed the same with DPC sensitization.

Total RNA came from unfractionated whole blood. This chain uses TRBV7-2 with TRBJ2-2, with 8 bases aligning to TRBD2. The receptor was derived from a male donor in good health. The CDR3 is CASRFLAGNTNTGELFF. The CDR3 DNA reads TGTGCCAGCAGATTTCTAGCGGGCAATACGAACACCGGGGAGCTGTTTTTT.